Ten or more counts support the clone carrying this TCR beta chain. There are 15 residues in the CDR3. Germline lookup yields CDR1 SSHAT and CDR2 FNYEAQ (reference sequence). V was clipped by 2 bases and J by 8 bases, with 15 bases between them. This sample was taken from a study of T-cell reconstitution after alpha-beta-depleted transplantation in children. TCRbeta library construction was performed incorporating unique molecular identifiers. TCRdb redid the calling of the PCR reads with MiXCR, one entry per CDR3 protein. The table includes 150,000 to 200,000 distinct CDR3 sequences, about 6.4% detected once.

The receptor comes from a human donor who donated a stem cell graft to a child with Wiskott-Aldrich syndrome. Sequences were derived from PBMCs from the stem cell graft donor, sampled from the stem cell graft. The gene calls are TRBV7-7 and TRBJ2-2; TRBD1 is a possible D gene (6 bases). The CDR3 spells CASSLSRDIAGELFF. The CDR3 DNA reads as TGTGCCAGCAGCTTATCTCGGGACATTGCTGGGGAGCTGTTTTTT.